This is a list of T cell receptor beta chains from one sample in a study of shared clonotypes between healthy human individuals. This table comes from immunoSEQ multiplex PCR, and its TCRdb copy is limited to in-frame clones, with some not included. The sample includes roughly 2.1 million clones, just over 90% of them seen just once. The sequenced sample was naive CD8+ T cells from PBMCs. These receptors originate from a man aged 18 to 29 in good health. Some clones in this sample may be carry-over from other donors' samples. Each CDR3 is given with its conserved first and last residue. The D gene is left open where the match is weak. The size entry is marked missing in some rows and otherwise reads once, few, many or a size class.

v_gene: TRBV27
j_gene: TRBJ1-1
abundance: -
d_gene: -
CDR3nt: TGTGCCAGCAGTTTAGGAGGACGTATGAACACTGAAGCTTTCTTT
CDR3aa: CASSLGGRMNTEAFF

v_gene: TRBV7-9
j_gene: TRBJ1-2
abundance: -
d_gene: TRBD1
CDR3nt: TGTGCCAGCAGCGAGAACAGGGGTTATGGCTACACCTTC
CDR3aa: CASSENRGYGYTF

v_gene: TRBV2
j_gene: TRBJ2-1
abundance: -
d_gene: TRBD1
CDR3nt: TGTGCCAGCAGGCCGGGACAGGGAATCAGGCGGGAGCGCTACAATGAGCAGTTCTTC
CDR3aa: CASRPGQGIRRERYNEQFF

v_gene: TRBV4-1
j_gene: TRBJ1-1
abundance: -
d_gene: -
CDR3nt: TGCGCCAGCAGCCAAGGGCAGGGCCCAAACACTGAAGCTTTCTTT
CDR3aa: CASSQGQGPNTEAFF

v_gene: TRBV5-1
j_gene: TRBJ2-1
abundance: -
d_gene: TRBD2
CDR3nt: TGCGCCAGCACCCCTCGAGGTGAACTAGCGGGAGAGCGAGATGAGCAGTTCTTC
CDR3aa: CASTPRGELAGERDEQFF

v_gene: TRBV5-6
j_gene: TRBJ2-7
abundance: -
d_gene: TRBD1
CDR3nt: TGTGCCAGCAGCTTAAAGAGCCCGGGACAGAGCTACGAGCAGTACTTC
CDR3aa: CASSLKSPGQSYEQYF

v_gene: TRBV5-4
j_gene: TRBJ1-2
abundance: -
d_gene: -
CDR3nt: TGTGCCAGCAGCCCCTATCCCGGGGGGGACTATGGCTACACCTTC
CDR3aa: CASSPYPGGDYGYTF

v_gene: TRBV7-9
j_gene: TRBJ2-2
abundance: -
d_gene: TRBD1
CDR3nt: TGTGCCAGCAGGACAGGGTTTAACACCGGGGAGCTGTTTTTT
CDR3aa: CASRTGFNTGELFF

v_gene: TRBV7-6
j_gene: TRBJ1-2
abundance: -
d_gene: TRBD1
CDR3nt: TGTGCCAGCAGCTCTGACAGGGCCCCCGGTCATGGCTACACCTTC
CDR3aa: CASSSDRAPGHGYTF

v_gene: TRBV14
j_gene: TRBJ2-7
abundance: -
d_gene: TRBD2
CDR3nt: TGTGCCAGCAGCCCTAGCGGGAGGCTCATCTCCTACGAGCAGTACTTC
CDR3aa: CASSPSGRLISYEQYF

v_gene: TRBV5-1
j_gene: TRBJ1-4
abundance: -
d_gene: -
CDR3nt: TGCGCCAGCAGCTTGGATGGGGTAACTAATGAAAAACTGTTTTTT
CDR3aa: CASSLDGVTNEKLFF

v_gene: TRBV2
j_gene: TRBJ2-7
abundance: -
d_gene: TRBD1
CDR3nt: TGTGCCAGCCCCCCGCGGGACAGGGTCCGCGGGGAGCAGTACTTC
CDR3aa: CASPPRDRVRGEQYF

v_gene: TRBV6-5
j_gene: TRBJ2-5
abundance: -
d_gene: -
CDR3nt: TGTGCCAGCAGTCCCTCCGCTAGTTTGGAGACCCAGTACTTC
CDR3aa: CASSPSASLETQYF

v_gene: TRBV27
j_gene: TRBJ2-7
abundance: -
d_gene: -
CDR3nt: TGTGCCAGCAGTTTGAAGTTCCCCTACGAGCAGTACTTC
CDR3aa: CASSLKFPYEQYF

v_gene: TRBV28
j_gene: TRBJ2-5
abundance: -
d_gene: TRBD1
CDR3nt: TGTGCCAGCAGCCACAACCACGTGGGGGACAGGGGGCTTGGGGAGACCCAGTACTTC
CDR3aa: CASSHNHVGDRGLGETQYF

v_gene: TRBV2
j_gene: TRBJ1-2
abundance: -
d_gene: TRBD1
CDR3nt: TGTGCCAGCAGTGGGGACAGGGTGGCCTATGGCTACACCTTC
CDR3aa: CASSGDRVAYGYTF

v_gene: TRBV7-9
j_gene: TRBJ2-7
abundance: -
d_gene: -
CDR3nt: TGTGCCAGCAGCTTAGGCTTCGGCAGCTCCTACGAGCAGTACTTC
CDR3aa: CASSLGFGSSYEQYF

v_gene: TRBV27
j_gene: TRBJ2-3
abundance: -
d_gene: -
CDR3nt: TGTGCCAGCAGTTTGTGGGTGCCTGCGGGTAGCACAGATACGCAGTATTTT
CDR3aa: CASSLWVPAGSTDTQYF

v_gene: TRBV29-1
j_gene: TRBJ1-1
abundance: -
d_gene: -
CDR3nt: TGCAGCGTTCCTTGGGGGGCGGCTGAAGCTTTCTTT
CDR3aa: CSVPWGAAEAFF

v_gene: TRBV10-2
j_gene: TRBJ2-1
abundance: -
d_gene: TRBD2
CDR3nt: TGCGCCAGCAGTATAACCCAGAGGGAGCGGGAGAGGACCTACAATGAGCAGTTCTTC
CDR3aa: CASSITQRERERTYNEQFF

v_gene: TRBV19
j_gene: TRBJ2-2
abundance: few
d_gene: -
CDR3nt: TGTGCCAGTAGGGGACGCACCGGGGAGCTGTTTTTT
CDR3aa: CASRGRTGELFF

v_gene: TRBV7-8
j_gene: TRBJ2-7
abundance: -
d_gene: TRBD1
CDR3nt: TGTGCCAGCAGCTTGGCGGGACAGGGAGGCGAGCAGTACTTC
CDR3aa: CASSLAGQGGEQYF

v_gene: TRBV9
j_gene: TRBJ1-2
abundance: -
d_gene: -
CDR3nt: TGTGCCAGCAGCGGTGGGCGCGTCTATGGCTACACCTTC
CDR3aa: CASSGGRVYGYTF

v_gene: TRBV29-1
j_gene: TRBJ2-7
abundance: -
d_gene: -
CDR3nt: TGCAGCGTTGGGAACCGGGACACATACGAGCAGTACTTC
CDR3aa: CSVGNRDTYEQYF

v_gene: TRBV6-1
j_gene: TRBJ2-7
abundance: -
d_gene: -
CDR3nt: TGTGCCAGCAGTTCTTGGAGCTACGAGCAGTACTTC
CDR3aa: CASSSWSYEQYF

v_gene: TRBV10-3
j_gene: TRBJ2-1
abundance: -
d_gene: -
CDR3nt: TGTGCCATCAGACCACAGGGTTTCGATGAGCAGTTCTTC
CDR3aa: CAIRPQGFDEQFF

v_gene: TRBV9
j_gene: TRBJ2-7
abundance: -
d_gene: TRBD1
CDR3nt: TGTGCCAGCAGCCCTCGAGGGGGGACAGGGGTCCACGAGCAGTACTTC
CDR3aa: CASSPRGGTGVHEQYF

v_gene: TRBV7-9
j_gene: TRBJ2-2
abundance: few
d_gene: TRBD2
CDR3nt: TGTGCCAGCAGCCCCGGACTAGCGGGGAACACCGGGGAGCTGTTTTTT
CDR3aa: CASSPGLAGNTGELFF

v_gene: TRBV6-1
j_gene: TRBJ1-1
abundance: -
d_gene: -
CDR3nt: TGTGCCAGCAGTGAACTGGGGAACACTGAAGCTTTCTTT
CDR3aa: CASSELGNTEAFF

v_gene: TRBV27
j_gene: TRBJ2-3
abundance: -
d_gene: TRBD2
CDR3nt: TGTGCCAGCAGTTTTGCGGGGGGTGTGGCTGATACGCAGTATTTT
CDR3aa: CASSFAGGVADTQYF

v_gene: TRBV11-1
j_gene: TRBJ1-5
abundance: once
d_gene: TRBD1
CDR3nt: TGTGCCAGCAGCGCACGACAGGGGGGTGATAGCAATCAGCCCCAGCATTTT
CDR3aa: CASSARQGGDSNQPQHF

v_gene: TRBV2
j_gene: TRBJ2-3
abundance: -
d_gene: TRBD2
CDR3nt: TGTGCCAGTTTAAGCGGGAGGGGCACAGATACGCAGTATTTT
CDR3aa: CASLSGRGTDTQYF

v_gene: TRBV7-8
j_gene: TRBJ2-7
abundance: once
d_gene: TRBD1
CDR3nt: TGTGCCAGCAGCGAGCTCACCGGGACAGGGACGAACGAGCAGTACTTC
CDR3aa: CASSELTGTGTNEQYF

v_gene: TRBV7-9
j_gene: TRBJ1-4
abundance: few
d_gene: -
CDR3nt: TGTGCCAGCAGCTTATACAGGGCGTCTAATGAAAAACTGTTTTTT
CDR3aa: CASSLYRASNEKLFF

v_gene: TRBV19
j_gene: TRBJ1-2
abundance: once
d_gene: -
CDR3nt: TGTGCCAGTAGTATAGATCATAGGGTATACACCTTC
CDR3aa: CASSIDHRVYTF

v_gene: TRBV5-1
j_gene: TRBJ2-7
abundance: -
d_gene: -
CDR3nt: TGCGCCAGCAGCTCGGTAGGCCACGAGCAGTACTTC
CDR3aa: CASSSVGHEQYF

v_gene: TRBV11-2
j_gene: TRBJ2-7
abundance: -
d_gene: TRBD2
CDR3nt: TGTGCCAGCAGCTTATACAGCGGGAGGGCCTACGAGCAGTACTTC
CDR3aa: CASSLYSGRAYEQYF

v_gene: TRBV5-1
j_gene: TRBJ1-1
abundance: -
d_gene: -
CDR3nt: TGCGCCAGCAGACTGAGGACGGGGGAAGCTTTCTTT
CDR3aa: CASRLRTGEAFF

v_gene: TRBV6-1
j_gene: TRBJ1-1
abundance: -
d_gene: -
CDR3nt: TGTGCCAGCAGTGCATCGACCACACACCTCGAGGTCCCTGAAGCTTTCTTT
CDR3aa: CASSASTTHLEVPEAFF

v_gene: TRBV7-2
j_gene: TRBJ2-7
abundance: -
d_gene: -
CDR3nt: TGTGCCAGCAGCTTCGGTTTCTACGAGCAGTACTTC
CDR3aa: CASSFGFYEQYF